This T cell receptor beta chain was sequenced in a study of blood T cell repertoires in acute mononucleosis (dated by TCRdb to the early 2020s). For the wider study: Acute-phase samples were taken within 2 weeks of symptom onset, representing the primary response. In acute infection, YVL-BR-specific cells made up a mean of roughly 2.2% of blood CD8 T cells and GLC-BM-specific cells made up a mean of roughly 1.1%. A mean blood EBV load of 3.8 log10 genome copies per million B cells was observed during acute infection, and a mean blood EBV load of 2.5 to 3 was observed at convalescence. Results and caveats for the whole study, not just this receptor: In TCR repertoire selection for BRLF1 (YVL-BR), TCRalpha CDR3 motifs took on a dominant role, whereas TCRbeta played only a minimal one. Because only a fraction of each donor's blood was analyzed, sampling error might partly account for the low clonotype overlap between the acute and convalescent samples. Persistence into convalescence was observed for only about 10% of unique acute clonotypes, yet most of the response was made up by these persisting clonotypes, and the remaining acute clonotypes were seemingly replaced by new diverse de novo clonotypes. With just three donors in the cohort, the group averages were based on very few individuals.

The time point label, as the study defines it: acute infectious mononucleosis, at clinical presentation within 2 weeks of symptom onset (visit 1). Over the course of primary infection, this study followed CD8 T cell responses against two immunodominant EBV epitopes, BRLF1 109 (YVL-BR) and BMLF1 280 (GLC-BM). Primary EBV infection was indicated by a positive serum heterophile antibody test and EBV viral capsid antigen-specific IgM. Total CD8 T cells were first enriched from PBMCs by magnetic positive selection (MACS). A FACSAria III was used to sort live CD3+ CD8+ tetramer+ cells to a purity above 90%. A PE-conjugated tetramer loaded with the BRLF1 109-117 peptide was used for cell sorting. Directly ex vivo after tetramer sorting, the TCR repertoires of EBV epitope-specific CD8 T cells were deep-sequenced at acute infection and at convalescence. Donors were a few people aged about 18 to 29 with clinical acute infectious mononucleosis and laboratory evidence of primary EBV infection. Heparinized peripheral blood was drawn at clinical presentation with mononucleosis symptoms and was drawn again about 6 months later. PBMCs were isolated by Ficoll-Paque density gradient centrifugation.

On this clone: Base quality data are lacking; no much larger clone is found one base away.

From the cysteine up to the phenylalanine, the CDR3 has a length of 16 residues. CDR3 DNA only is kept here, 48 bases in frame from base 1. The CDR1 and CDR2 encoded by the germline V gene (reference sequence) are SEHNR and FQNEAQ. Trimming removed 0 bases from V and 4 bases from J, leaving 15 bases between the germline ends. For TCR profiling, total RNA from no fewer than 10,000 sorted tetramer+ CD8 T cells was reverse transcribed into cDNA. CDR3 regions were amplified by PCR with primers annealing to V and J regions, adding unique molecular identifiers to track templates. TCRalpha and TCRbeta chains were profiled using the immunoSEQ platform, including its sequencing and error-correction standards. For the original study's pipeline: Clonal copy numbers were corrected for sequencing and PCR errors, and IMGT conventions were followed to define CDR3s. Analysis was restricted to productive rearrangements and was performed with immunoSEQ Analyzer versions 2.0 and 3.0, and gene-pairing frequencies were further processed in Microsoft Excel. Circos plots were used to visualize V-J pairings, and MEME together with a custom motifSearch program was used to find CDR3 motifs. The probability of generation of TCR sequences was calculated using the OLGA algorithm. Clonotypes seen at both visits were designated persistent, clonotypes seen only acutely were designated nonpersistent, and clonotypes seen only at convalescence were designated de novo. An amino acid clonotype used by more than one donor was defined as a public TCR. TCRdb provides this immuneACCESS table in a form limited to in-frame rearrangements. Some clones are lacking; in checked studies, under half of them reflect an unresolved V gene, and why the rest are absent is not known. The V and J calls and clone size were taken over from that table, and D and trimming were inferred from the DNA. Here the sample has some 6,600 clones; 25% occur a single time. The ten most abundant clones make up around 28% of the sample.

This receptor was identified in a woman between 18 and 30 years old with infectious mononucleosis caused by EBV. Specimen: EBV YVL epitope tetramer+ CD8+ T cells sorted from PBMCs, collected during acute infectious mononucleosis. According to the study, the label for this sample's cell subset or site signals: CD8 T cells binding a tetramer with EBV BRLF1 109-117 peptide (YVL-BR). The V and J segments used are TRBV7-9 and TRBJ1-2; the D segment could be TRBD1, given 6 matching bases. The DNA sequence follows: TGTGCCAGCAGCTTAGCGAGGACAGAGGTGGGCTATGGCTACACCTTC. It is translated as CASSLARTEVGYGYTF.